Listed below are T cell receptor beta chains from one sample, sequenced in a study of T cells after yellow fever vaccination. TCRdb called the 5' RACE reads again in MiXCR, with one record for every CDR3 protein. The table shows under 700,000 distinct CDR3 sequences, with less than 20% occurring only once. The starting material was PBMCs, obtained 5 to 6 days after the first yellow fever vaccination. The receptors originated from a man in his late teens or twenties who received the YFV17D yellow fever vaccine. Each CDR3 is given with its conserved first and last residue. D genes are given only for firm matches. Clone size is shown for a subset of rows, as once, few, many or a class of expanded clone.

TRBJ1-1 | NA | TRBV29-1 | NA | TGCAGCGCCTACAGGGTTCTGAACACTGAAGCTTTCTTT | CSAYRVLNTEAFF
TRBJ2-2 | TRBD2 | TRBV5-1 | few | TGCGCCAGCAGCTTGAGGCTAGCGGTAGGCGGGGAGCTGTTTTTT | CASSLRLAVGGELFF
TRBJ1-6 | NA | TRBV20-1 | few | TGCAGTGCTAGAGATCGCCCCCGCCGGCAGAAAACTTCACCCCTCCACTTT | CSARDRPRRQKTSPLHF
TRBJ2-3 | NA | TRBV27 | NA | TGTGCCAGCAGTTCCAGGGCTATTCTGAGCACAGATACGCAGTATTTT | CASSSRAILSTDTQYF
TRBJ1-5 | TRBD1 | TRBV6-2/TRBV6-3 | NA | TGTGCCAGCAGTTCCAGGACAGGGGGAGAGGCCCAGCATTTT | CASSSRTGGEAQHF
TRBJ2-5 | NA | TRBV29-1 | few | TGCAGCGTTAGGGGTTCCGGGACGCCCCTCCATGGGTACTTC | CSVRGSGTPLHGYF
TRBJ2-3 | NA | TRBV4-3 | many | TGCGCCAGCAGCCAAGAAGGAAGCACAGATACGCAGTATTTT | CASSQEGSTDTQYF
TRBJ2-2 | TRBD1 | TRBV7-2 | NA | TGTGCCAGCCGCAGACAGGGGGCCACCGGGGAGCTGTTTTTT | CASRRQGATGELFF
TRBJ2-7 | NA | TRBV4-3 | many | TGCGCCAGCAGCGATTCTGGGAGCCTAGGCGACGAGCAGTACTTC | CASSDSGSLGDEQYF
TRBJ2-7 | TRBD2 | TRBV27 | NA | TGTGCCAGCAGTATCTACACTAGCGGCGCCTCCTACGAGCAGTACTTC | CASSIYTSGASYEQYF
TRBJ1-1 | NA | TRBV5-1 | many | TGCGCCAGCAGCTTGGCCTATGGGGCTCCAAGAACTGAAGCTTTCTTT | CASSLAYGAPRTEAFF
TRBJ2-2 | TRBD2 | TRBV4-2 | NA | TGTGCCAGCAGCCAAGTGGGACTAGCGGGGGAACGGAGGACCGGGGAGCTGTTTTTT | CASSQVGLAGERRTGELFF
TRBJ2-5 | NA | TRBV6-6 | few | TGTGCCAGCAGGAGAGGGACCCAGTACTTC | CASRRGTQYF
TRBJ1-1 | NA | TRBV7-6 | few | TGTGCCAGCAGCCGAGGGACCCGTGGCACTGAAGCTTTCTTT | CASSRGTRGTEAFF
TRBJ2-7 | NA | TRBV6-2/TRBV6-3 | NA | TGTGCCAGCAGCTTACTGTTCTACGAGCAGTACTTC | CASSLLFYEQYF
TRBJ1-5 | NA | TRBV12-3/TRBV12-4 | many | TGTGCCAGCAGTTTTATGGCAGGTAGCAATCAGCCCCAGCATTTT | CASSFMAGSNQPQHF
TRBJ2-2 | NA | TRBV7-9 | NA | TGTGCCAGCAGCTTTCGGCAGAGGAACACCGGGGAGCTGTTTTTT | CASSFRQRNTGELFF